This T cell receptor beta chain was sequenced for a study of T cell responses to AZD1222 COVID-19 vaccine. Study summary: Combined were second doses at about 4 or about 12 weeks.

This CDR3 contains 14 residues. Between the trimmed V and J ends, which lost 2 bases and 1 base, there was a span of 9 bases. Germline CDR1 SGHRS, CDR2 YFSETQ. The table came from immunoSEQ multiplex PCR; TCRdb's copy has only in-frame clones and leaves some out. The data contain more than 150,000 clones, about nine tenths of them singletons. Study-level results: Donors were chiefly white British, with a greater number of females, and clonal diversity was perhaps underestimated. Only a handful of AZD1222 recipients, six or seven in all, had baseline seropositivity.

Points on this clone: Its antigen is unidentified.

The chain employs TRBV5-1 and TRBJ1-1; no clear D. The specimen comprised peripheral blood, sampled on day 0 of AZD1222 vaccination. This sequence was found in an adult in good health. The CDR3 coding sequence is TGCGCCAGCAGCTTCGGAGGGCCGAACACTGAAGCTTTCTTT. Translation: CASSFGGPNTEAFF.